The 29 T cell receptor beta chains in this list originate from one sample, sequenced in a study of T-cell reconstitution after alpha-beta-depleted transplantation in children. TCRbeta library construction was performed incorporating unique molecular identifiers. Each CDR3 protein is one row after TCRdb ran MiXCR on the PCR reads. The sample has a few hundred thousand distinct CDR3 sequences; 15% to 20% are singletons. The sequences come from PBMCs, mostly from graft donor cells, collected 360 days after TCRalphabeta/CD19-depleted stem cell transplant. These receptors all come from a boy in the first two years of life who had a stem cell transplant for Wiskott-Aldrich syndrome, so the T cells may come from the graft donor.

The V gene is TRBV30, the J gene TRBJ2-3; D is ambiguous. V shed 2 bases and J shed 4 bases, with 10 bases lying between them. The CDR3 sequence is 13 residues long. From germline, CDR1 is GTSNPN and CDR2 SVGIG (reference sequence). The CDR3 reads CAWSPRWSDTQYF. The CDR3 coding sequence is TGTGCCTGGAGTCCCAGATGGTCAGATACGCAGTATTTT.

The CDR3 DNA reads TGTGCCATCAGTGAGCCCGGACTAGCGGGCGAGTACAATGAGCAGTTCTTC. Amino acids: CAISEPGLAGEYNEQFF. V usage is TRBV10-3 and J usage is TRBJ2-1, with 11 nucleotides matching TRBD2. V was pared by 2 bases and J by 4 bases, with 7 bases of the junction left unmatched. The germline V gene encodes CDR1 ENHRY and CDR2 SYGVKD. The CDR3 is 17 amino acids.

In its sample, this clonotype was seen a few times. The chain recombines TRBV5-1 with TRBJ2-7, with D tentatively TRBD1 (6 bases). CDR3 length: 14 amino acids. Trimming took off 0 bases at V and 6 bases at J, with 13 bases between the two ends. Germline-derived CDR1 and CDR2 are SGHRS and YFSETQ. The CDR3 sequence is CASSLGDTSIEQYF. The CDR3, as DNA: TGCGCCAGCAGCTTGGGGGACACCTCTATCGAGCAGTACTTC.

The gene calls are TRBV12-3 or TRBV12-4 and TRBJ2-5; D gene unclear. The CDR3 runs 13 residues. The V end lost 2 bases, the J end lost 5 bases, and 9 bases lay between the germline ends. The DNA of the CDR3 is TGTGCCAGCAGTTTAAGATATAGGGAGACCCAGTACTTC. This gives the protein CASSLRYRETQYF.

The rearrangement uses TRBV4-1 and TRBJ2-1, with unresolved D. The length of the CDR3 is 13 residues. Germline-derived CDR1 and CDR2 are MGHRA and YSYEKL. V was pared by 3 bases and J by 12 bases, with 15 bases between. The chain's CDR3 is CASSHVDVKGQFF. The DNA of the CDR3 is TGCGCCAGCAGCCATGTGGACGTGAAGGGGCAGTTCTTC.

The rearrangement links TRBV5-6 to TRBJ1-2; D is perhaps TRBD1 (5 bases). Deletions cut 4 bases from V and 3 bases from J, with 19 bases between. The CDR3 is 16 residues long. The germline gives CDR1 SGHDT, CDR2 YYEEEE. The CDR3 sequence is CASSPVAVQAYYGYTF. Here the CDR3 DNA reads TGTGCCAGCAGCCCGGTGGCGGTACAGGCCTACTATGGCTACACCTTC.

This clonotype was seen a few times. J is TRBJ2-7 and V is TRBV2, with D possibly being TRBD2 (7 bases). Trimming took 4 bases from V and 3 from J, leaving 19 bases between them. The CDR3 consists of 16 residues. Germline V gene lookup returns CDR1 SNHLY and CDR2 FYNNEI. This CDR3 is CASSGSRRGQGYEQYF. CDR3 nucleotides: TGTGCCAGCAGTGGATCGAGGCGGGGGCAAGGCTACGAGCAGTACTTC.

The gene calls are TRBV12-3 or TRBV12-4 and TRBJ2-1, with TRBD2 as a possible D gene (6 bases). V shed 3 bases and J shed 7 bases, with 16 bases lying between them. The CDR3 length is 15 residues. CDR3 region: CASSLSGEYWNEQFF. The CDR3 DNA reads TGTGCCAGCAGTTTGTCGGGGGAGTACTGGAATGAGCAGTTCTTC.

Only a few counts were recorded for this clonotype. The chain couples TRBV4-3 to TRBJ2-5, with TRBD2 matching 12 bases. The CDR3 is 15 amino acids. With 2 bases clipped from V and 3 bases from J, the junction kept 1 base outside the gene matches. Germline V gives CDR1 LGHNA, CDR2 YSLEER. In DNA form, the CDR3 reads TGCGCCAGCAGCCAACGGACTAGCGGGGAAGAGACCCAGTACTTC. Translating it yields CASSQRTSGEETQYF.

This clonotype has only a few counts. The V gene is TRBV20-1, the J gene TRBJ2-5; TRBD1 agrees at 7 bases. The CDR3 length is 13 residues. Germline V gene lookup returns CDR1 DFQATT and CDR2 SNEGSKA (reference sequence). J gave up 1 base and V 4 bases, and 3 bases lay outside the gene matches. The CDR3 is CSANDRAQETQYF. CDR3 in DNA: TGCAGTGCTAATGACAGGGCCCAAGAGACCCAGTACTTC.

This clonotype was recorded many times. The V call is TRBV6-1, the J call TRBJ2-1; 9 nucleotides align to TRBD2. Per the germline V gene, CDR1 is MNHNS and CDR2 is SASEGT. The CDR3 is made up of 14 amino acids. With V trimmed by 11 bases and J by 7 bases, 12 bases remained unmatched. The CDR3 nucleotides are TGTGCCGCACGGGCGGGAGGGCCGAGGAATGAGCAGTTCTTC. This codes for CAARAGGPRNEQFF.

At least ten counts were recorded for this clonotype. The chain links TRBV5-1 to TRBJ1-1; TRBD1 matches at 9 bases. This CDR3 region has 15 residues. V was pared by 4 bases and J by 0 bases, with 4 bases of the junction left unmatched. Germline CDR1 SGHRS, CDR2 YFSETQ. CDR3 bases: TGCGCCAGCAGCACTGGACAGGGGTTGAACACTGAAGCTTTCTTT. Protein product: CASSTGQGLNTEAFF.

This chain joins TRBV12-3 or TRBV12-4 and TRBJ2-2; a weak D match, TRBD2 (5 bases). This CDR3 is 16 amino acids long. With 2 bases removed from V and 1 base from J, the gap between germline ends came to 11 bases. CDR3 sequence (DNA): TGTGCCAGCAGTTTACGGATAGGAGGGAACACCGGGGAGCTGTTTTTT. Translating gives CASSLRIGGNTGELFF.

This rearrangement joins TRBV7-8 to TRBJ2-2; D not resolved. CDR1 SGHVS and CDR2 FQNEAQ come from the germline V gene. This CDR3 spans 13 amino acids. V shed 9 bases and J shed 0 bases, with 8 bases lying between them. The CDR3 is CASGETNTGELFF. In nucleotides, the CDR3 is TGTGCCAGTGGGGAAACGAACACCGGGGAGCTGTTTTTT. Drawing the rest from reference TRBV7-8 and TRBJ2-2, the complete variable domain is GAGVSQSPRYKVAKRGQDVALRCDPISGHVSLFWYQQALGQGPEFLTYFQNEAQLDKSGLPSDRFFAERPEGSVSTLKIQRTQQEDSAVYLCASGETNTGELFFGEGSRLTVL.

The table lists this clonotype with a few counts. The rearrangement links TRBV6-6 to TRBJ2-1; unclear D gene. The V and J ends lost 6 bases and 13 bases respectively, with 19 bases between them. The CDR3 totals 13 residues. CDR1 is MNHNY and CDR2 is SVGAGI in the germline V gene (reference sequence). Written as DNA, the CDR3 is TGTGCCAGCAGCTCCCTTTCGGTCGCGCCTCAGTTCTTC. As protein: CASSSLSVAPQFF.

This chain connects TRBV15 to TRBJ2-7; the D gene is possibly TRBD1 (5 bases). This CDR3 is built from 14 residues. V gave up 8 bases and J gave up 2 bases, with 16 bases separating them. The germline V gene encodes CDR1 LNHNV and CDR2 YYDKDF (reference sequence). The CDR3 coding sequence is TGTGCCACCGCTACGTACCCAGGGCCCTACGAGCAGTACTTC. Translated, it gives CATATYPGPYEQYF.

The chain carries TRBV7-9 and TRBJ2-3; D might be TRBD1 (5 bases). There are 16 residues in the CDR3. Per the germline V gene, CDR1 is SEHNR and CDR2 is FQNEAQ (reference sequence). The V and J ends lost 4 bases and 2 bases respectively, with 16 bases between them. DNA for the CDR3: TGTGCCAGCAGCTCGTCTAGGGGCGTCCACACAGATACGCAGTATTTT. This sequence encodes CASSSSRGVHTDTQYF.

The table lists this clonotype with many counts. The rearrangement joins TRBV20-1 to TRBJ2-1; D is ambiguous. With 6 bases removed from V and 4 bases from J, the gap between germline ends came to 22 bases. The CDR3 length is 16 residues. The germline CDR1 and CDR2 sequences are DFQATT and SNEGSKA (reference sequence). CDR3: CSALYNVPELYNEQFF. Here the CDR3 DNA reads TGCAGTGCCCTCTATAACGTCCCAGAACTTTACAATGAGCAGTTCTTC.

The chain couples TRBV7-9 to TRBJ2-7; D remains unclear. Germline V gene sequence: CDR1 SEHNR, CDR2 FQNEAQ (reference sequence). Trimming removed 2 bases from V and 3 bases from J, with 8 bases in between. The length of the CDR3 is 13 residues. The CDR3 region is CASSLSNRYEQYF. As DNA, the CDR3 is TGTGCCAGCAGCTTATCAAATCGCTACGAGCAGTACTTC. Based on the CDR3 plus reference TRBV7-9 and TRBJ2-7, the full variable domain is DTGVSQNPRHKITKRGQNVTFRCDPISEHNRLYWYRQTLGQGPEFLTYFQNEAQLEKSRLLSDRFSAERPKGSFSTLEIQRTEQGDSAMYLCASSLSNRYEQYFGPGTRLTVT.

There are many counts of this clonotype. This chain links TRBV4-2 with TRBJ2-5; D remains unclear. This CDR3 comprises 12 residues. Germline V gene lookup returns CDR1 LGHNA and CDR2 YNFKEQ. Between the trimmed V and J ends, which lost 1 base and 5 bases, there was a span of 5 bases. The CDR3 region has the DNA TGTGCCAGCAGCCAAGGTGAGGAGACCCAGTACTTC. Translating it yields CASSQGEETQYF.

V gene TRBV11-2 combines with J gene TRBJ2-7; 13 bases are shared with TRBD2. The CDR3 loop spans 19 amino acids. Germline V gives CDR1 SGHAT, CDR2 FQNNGV. V lost 2 bases, J lost 3 bases, and 13 bases stayed unmatched. CDR3 nucleotides: TGTGCCAGCAGCTTATCCCAATACCCGGGGACTAGCGGGGACTACGAGCAGTACTTC. Its protein product is CASSLSQYPGTSGDYEQYF.

This clonotype was recorded a few times. This chain connects TRBV12-3 or TRBV12-4 to TRBJ2-7, with 8 bases identical to TRBD2. The CDR3 has 14 amino acids. J was trimmed by 5 bases and V by 6 bases; bases with no gene match: 9. This CDR3 reads CASSRAGVGNEQYF. As DNA, the CDR3 is TGTGCCAGCAGCCGAGCGGGAGTCGGAAACGAGCAGTACTTC.

The chain couples TRBV5-1 to TRBJ2-7; D may match TRBD1 or TRBD2 (5 bases each). V was cut by 7 bases and J by 5 bases, with 25 bases left in between. The CDR3 runs to 16 residues. Germline CDR1 is SGHRS and CDR2 is YFSETQ. This CDR3 is CASHTSLSRGDNEQYF. The CDR3, as DNA: TGCGCCAGCCACACCTCCCTCAGTAGGGGAGATAACGAGCAGTACTTC.

This clonotype was seen a handful of times. The V and J genes are TRBV4-1 and TRBJ2-1; D uncertain. Between the trimmed V and J ends, which lost 0 bases and 6 bases, there was a span of 3 bases. Germline V gives CDR1 MGHRA, CDR2 YSYEKL. This CDR3 comprises 12 residues. CDR3 nucleotides: TGCGCCAGCAGCCAAGAACCCAATGAGCAGTTCTTC. It specifies CASSQEPNEQFF.

This clonotype has a count of ten or more. The V call is TRBV9, the J call TRBJ2-1; TRBD1 might be the D (5 bases). The length of the CDR3 is 15 residues. Germline assignment: CDR1 SGDLS and CDR2 YYNGEE. V lost 3 bases, J lost 4 bases, and 14 bases lay in between. The CDR3, as DNA: TGTGCCAGCAGCGCCGACAGCTTCCTTTACAATGAGCAGTTCTTC. Protein: CASSADSFLYNEQFF.

This clonotype was observed a handful of times. The rearrangement joins TRBV20-1 to TRBJ2-5, with D maybe TRBD1 (5 bases). The CDR3 runs to 11 residues. Trimming removed 6 bases at V and 4 bases at J, with 9 bases between. Germline V lookup: CDR1 DFQATT, CDR2 SNEGSKA (reference sequence). CDR3 sequence: CSARQLETQYF. For the CDR3, the DNA is TGCAGTGCCCGACAGTTAGAGACCCAGTACTTC.

The rearrangement joins TRBV15 to TRBJ2-3; 7 bases align to TRBD2. The length of the CDR3 is 16 residues. Looked up from germline, CDR1 is LNHNV and CDR2 is YYDKDF (reference sequence). The junction had 12 bases not matched to a gene; V was cut back by 5 bases and J by 4 bases. The CDR3, as DNA: TGTGCCACCAGCGGCATCCTAGGACTAGACTCAGATACGCAGTATTTT. It specifies CATSGILGLDSDTQYF.

This clonotype has only one observation. The chain links TRBV20-1 to TRBJ2-7; 12 bases line up with TRBD2. Germline loops: CDR1 DFQATT, CDR2 SNEGSKA (reference sequence). V shed 4 bases, J shed 0 bases, and the junction held 4 bases outside the gene matches. This CDR3 region has 15 residues. CDR3: CSAIKTSGSSYEQYF. CDR3 DNA: TGCAGTGCTATCAAGACTAGCGGGAGCTCCTACGAGCAGTACTTC.

There are a few counts of this clonotype. J is TRBJ2-7 and V is TRBV18; D gene ambiguous. Looked up from germline, CDR1 is KGHSH and CDR2 is LQKENI. The CDR3 consists of 16 residues. With 0 bases removed from V and 3 bases from J, the gap between germline ends came to 15 bases. CDR3 amino acids: CASSPPYGQRSYEQYF. The CDR3 DNA follows: TGTGCCAGCTCACCACCGTACGGCCAAAGGAGCTACGAGCAGTACTTC.